Given below is one T cell receptor (beta chain) in context. The sample belongs to a study of Ad26.COV2.S vaccination and SARS-CoV-2 variants. Data came from immunoSEQ multiplex PCR; TCRdb stores just in-frame clones and leaves some out. Here the sample spans roughly 400,000 clones, approximately 90% being singletons. The treatment here: approximately 18 received Ad26.COV2.S at low or high dose, single or two shots; several received placebo; per-sample allocation not given. It was on day 63 after the first vaccine or placebo injection that samples were taken. This TCR derives from a person aged 18 to 65 who received the Ad26.COV2.S COVID-19 vaccine or a placebo. This specimen was peripheral blood, taken in a trial of Ad26.COV2.S vaccine versus placebo.

CDR3: CASSLGLAVNTGELFF. CDR3 DNA sequence: TGTGCCAGCAGCTTGGGACTAGCGGTAAACACCGGGGAGCTGTTTTTT. This rearrangement joins TRBV5-4 to TRBJ2-2; 9 bases align to TRBD2. In germline, CDR1 is SGHNT, CDR2 YYREEE (reference sequence). This CDR3 is 16 amino acids long. J gave up 2 bases and V 0 bases, and 2 bases lay outside the gene matches. Together with reference TRBV5-4 and TRBJ2-2, the CDR3 gives the full variable domain: ETGVTQSPTHLIKTRGQQVTLRCSSQSGHNTVSWYQQALGQGPQFIFQYYREEENGRGNFPPRFSGLQFPNYSSELNVNALELDDSALYLCASSLGLAVNTGELFFGEGSRLTVL.